Listed below are T cell receptor beta chains from one sample, sequenced in a study of early T cells in non-severe SARS-CoV-2 infection. TCRdb processed the 5' RACE reads anew with MiXCR; each CDR3 protein has one entry. The table shows 97,000 or so distinct CDR3 sequences, with 11% occurring only once. The sequences come from whole blood, collected at baseline. These receptors all come from an adult who was a healthcare worker with PCR-confirmed SARS-CoV-2 infection or an uninfected control (not recorded which). Both conserved end residues are part of each CDR3. D genes are given only for firm matches. Not every row has a clone size; where given, it reads once, few, many or a size class.

abundance	v_gene	j_gene	d_gene	CDR3nt	CDR3aa
many	TRBV11-3	TRBJ2-2	TRBD2	TGTGCCAGCAGCCCGGGGGGACTTACTAACACCGGGGAGCTGTTTTTT	CASSPGGLTNTGELFF
few	TRBV3-1	TRBJ2-7	NA	TGTGCCAGCAGCCAAGCCCCGGACAGAAGCTCCTACGAGCAGTACTTC	CASSQAPDRSSYEQYF
NA	TRBV5-1	TRBJ2-4	NA	TGCGCCAGCAGCCCACCGGGCCAAAACATTCAGTACTTC	CASSPPGQNIQYF
NA	TRBV7-9	TRBJ1-6	NA	TGTGCCAGCAGCACGGGGACGGAGAGCTCCTATAATTCACCCCTCCACTTT	CASSTGTESSYNSPLHF
NA	TRBV29-1	TRBJ1-1	TRBD1	TGCAGCGCGGAGGACAGGGGTGAAGCTTTCTTT	CSAEDRGEAFF
many	TRBV7-3	TRBJ2-1	NA	TGTGCCAGCAGCCGGGGAGGCGGAAACTCCTACAATGAGCAGTTCTTC	CASSRGGGNSYNEQFF
many	TRBV11-2	TRBJ2-1	TRBD2	TGTGCCAGCAGCTTAAGGGCTAGCGGGGCCCCTTACTCCTACAATGAGCAGTTCTTC	CASSLRASGAPYSYNEQFF
many	TRBV12-3/TRBV12-4	TRBJ2-7	TRBD1	TGTGCCAGCAGTTTAGAGGTCATTTTAGGGACAGGGGGGTACGAGCAGTACTTC	CASSLEVILGTGGYEQYF
few	TRBV5-1	TRBJ2-5	NA	TGCGCCAGCAACCCCACGTGGGGGCTGACAGAGACCCAGTACTTC	CASNPTWGLTETQYF
NA	TRBV20-1	TRBJ2-7	NA	TGCAGTGGCCACCGACAGCGGAGCGGGGAGCAGTACTTC	CSGHRQRSGEQYF
many	TRBV5-1	TRBJ1-4	NA	TGCGCCAGCAGCTTGGGACAACAGGCAACTAATGAAAAACTGTTTTTT	CASSLGQQATNEKLFF
few	TRBV11-3	TRBJ1-1	NA	TGTGCCAGCAGCTTAGATCATCACAGCTCTGAAGCTTTCTTT	CASSLDHHSSEAFF
many	TRBV5-1	TRBJ2-2	TRBD1	TGCGCCAGCAGCTCGGAGTGGGGGACAGTAAACACCGGGGAGCTGTTTTTT	CASSSEWGTVNTGELFF
few	TRBV7-9	TRBJ2-5	NA	TGTGCCAGCAGCCCCCCCGGGTCGGCTAAAGAGACCCAGTACTTC	CASSPPGSAKETQYF
few	TRBV5-4	TRBJ2-3	TRBD1	TGTGCCAGCAGCGACTCCGGGACAGGGAAAGATACGCAGTATTTT	CASSDSGTGKDTQYF
few	TRBV10-3	TRBJ2-3	TRBD2	TGTGCCATCAGTGAGTCGACTAGCGGGGCCACAGATACGCAGTATTTT	CAISESTSGATDTQYF
few	TRBV5-1	TRBJ2-1	TRBD2	TGCGCCAGCAGCACCTCCCCCCGGACTAGCGGGTACAATGAGCAGTTCTTC	CASSTSPRTSGYNEQFF
NA	TRBV6-1	TRBJ1-1	NA	TGTGCCAGCAATGAGAGGGGGAGGAACACTGAAGCTTTCTTT	CASNERGRNTEAFF
NA	TRBV6-1	TRBJ2-7	NA	TGTGCCAGCAGTGAGTTTGTGCCGGCCTTAGGTGACGAGCAGTACTTC	CASSEFVPALGDEQYF
NA	TRBV7-8	TRBJ2-3	TRBD2	TGTGCCAGCAGCTTACGGGCTAGCGGGGGGGTGAGCACAGATACGCAGTATTTT	CASSLRASGGVSTDTQYF
many	TRBV5-1	TRBJ1-1	NA	TGCGCCAGCAGCTTTTCGGGGTTAAACACTGAAGCTTTCTTT	CASSFSGLNTEAFF
few	TRBV12-3/TRBV12-4	TRBJ1-1	NA	TGTGCCAGCAGTTTGCAGGGTTATACTGAAGCTTTCTTT	CASSLQGYTEAFF
many	TRBV20-1	TRBJ2-7	NA	TGCAGTGCAAAGGACAGCGAGGAGCAGTACTTC	CSAKDSEEQYF
NA	TRBV5-1	TRBJ2-1	TRBD2	TGCGCCAGCAGTGCTGGGGCTAGCGGGAGACATGAGCAGTTCTTC	CASSAGASGRHEQFF
NA	TRBV29-1	TRBJ2-1	NA	TGCAGTGCACGACTCCCGGCCCATTATGAGCAGTTCTTC	CSARLPAHYEQFF
many	TRBV20-1	TRBJ2-7	TRBD1	TGCAGTGCTAGTCCGGGACAGGGCCTTCGCGAGCAGTACTTC	CSASPGQGLREQYF
many	TRBV2	TRBJ1-5	NA	TGTGCCAGCAGTGCTGGAGCGCCCCAGCATTTT	CASSAGAPQHF
NA	TRBV6-6	TRBJ2-5	TRBD2	TGTGCCAGCAGTTTCAGCGGGGGGTCTCAAGAGACCCAGTACTTC	CASSFSGGSQETQYF
NA	TRBV20-1	TRBJ2-7	TRBD1	TGCAGTGCCTACCACCAGGGGGCATACGAGCAGTACTTC	CSAYHQGAYEQYF
NA	TRBV19	TRBJ2-2	TRBD2	TGTGCCAGTAGTATGTTCTACTTCGGGGGGGCTACCACCGGGGAGCTGTTTTTT	CASSMFYFGGATTGELFF
many	TRBV27	TRBJ1-4	NA	TGTGCCAGCAGTTCACCCTCCTTGGGGAATGAAAAACTGTTTTTT	CASSSPSLGNEKLFF
few	TRBV11-2	TRBJ2-1	NA	TGTGCCAGCAGTTTCGCCGGGAATCACAATGAGCAGTTCTTC	CASSFAGNHNEQFF
NA	TRBV7-9	TRBJ2-7	TRBD1	TGTGCCAGCAGCTCCTCGGGACAGGGGTCATACGAGCAGTACTTC	CASSSSGQGSYEQYF
few	TRBV5-1	TRBJ1-1	NA	TGCGCCAGCAGCCGGGACGGGTCTGACACTGAAGCTTTCTTT	CASSRDGSDTEAFF
many	TRBV6-4	TRBJ2-1	NA	TGTGCCAGCAGTGAGGGGTTCGCAGTTAGGCAGTTCTTC	CASSEGFAVRQFF
few	TRBV20-1	TRBJ2-7	NA	TGCAGTGCTAGAGATCCAGCCGTCGGAGAGTACGAGCAGTACTTC	CSARDPAVGEYEQYF
NA	TRBV6-2/TRBV6-3	TRBJ2-3	NA	TGTGCCAGCATGACCGGAAAGACCGATACGCAGTATTTT	CASMTGKTDTQYF
many	TRBV20-1	TRBJ2-5	NA	TGCAGTTACCTGGGGGAGGCTTACCAAGAGACCCAGTACTTC	CSYLGEAYQETQYF
NA	TRBV3-1	TRBJ2-1	TRBD1	TGTGCCAGCAGCCGCCGGGACAGGGGTTACAATGAGCAGTTCTTC	CASSRRDRGYNEQFF
few	TRBV20-1	TRBJ2-1	TRBD2	TGCAGTGCTAGCGGACTAGCCTGGCCTAGCTCCTACAATGAGCAGTTCTTC	CSASGLAWPSSYNEQFF
few	TRBV7-2	TRBJ1-5	NA	TGTGCCAGCAGCCCCCTGGGCGGAAGCAATCAGCCCCAGCATTTT	CASSPLGGSNQPQHF
many	TRBV10-3	TRBJ1-5	NA	TGTGCCATCAGTGGGGACTCTGATCAGCCCCAGCATTTT	CAISGDSDQPQHF
many	TRBV9	TRBJ2-5	TRBD2	TGTGCCAGCAGCCCCAGCGGGAGGCAAGAGACCCAGTACTTC	CASSPSGRQETQYF
few	TRBV6-6	TRBJ2-3	NA	TGTGCCAGCAGTCGAGTTCAGGGAGATACGCAGTATTTT	CASSRVQGDTQYF
many	TRBV6-4	TRBJ2-3	NA	TGTGCCACCGCCCTGACACAGGGAGCCACAGATACGCAGTATTTT	CATALTQGATDTQYF
many	TRBV5-1	TRBJ2-5	TRBD1	TGCGCCAGCAGCCGAGCCGACAGGGAAGAGACCCAGTACTTC	CASSRADREETQYF
NA	TRBV29-1	TRBJ1-3	NA	TGCAGCGTTGCAGGGGCTGAAAACACCATATATTTT	CSVAGAENTIYF
many	TRBV5-1	TRBJ2-1	NA	TGCGCCAGCAGCCCCGACTCGAGCTCCTACAATGAGCAGTTCTTC	CASSPDSSSYNEQFF
many	TRBV20-1	TRBJ2-3	TRBD1	TGCAGTGCTATCCCCGGGACAGGGGGCCCAGATACGCAGTATTTT	CSAIPGTGGPDTQYF
many	TRBV6-4	TRBJ2-2	TRBD1	TGTGCCAGCAGAGACAGGGGAGCGTCTGCCGGGGAGCTGTTTTTT	CASRDRGASAGELFF